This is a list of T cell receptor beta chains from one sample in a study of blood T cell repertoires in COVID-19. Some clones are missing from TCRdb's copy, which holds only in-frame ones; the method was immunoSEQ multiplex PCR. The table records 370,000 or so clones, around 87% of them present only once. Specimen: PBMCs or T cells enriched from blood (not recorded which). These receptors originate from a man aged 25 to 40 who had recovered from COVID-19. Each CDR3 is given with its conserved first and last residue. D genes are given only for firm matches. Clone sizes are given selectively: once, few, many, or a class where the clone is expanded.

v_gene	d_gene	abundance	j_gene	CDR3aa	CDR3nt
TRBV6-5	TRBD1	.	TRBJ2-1	CASRDGQGASQFF	TGTGCCAGCAGAGACGGACAGGGGGCCTCGCAGTTCTTC
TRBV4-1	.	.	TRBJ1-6	CASSQTPGTNTNSPLHF	TGCGCCAGCAGCCAGACCCCCGGGACAAATACTAATTCACCCCTCCACTTT
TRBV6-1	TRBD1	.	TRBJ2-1	CASSEGGTGLNEQFF	TGTGCCAGCAGTGAAGGAGGGACAGGGCTAAATGAGCAGTTCTTC
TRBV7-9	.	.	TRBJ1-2	CASSLAAGLGYGYTF	TGTGCCAGCAGCTTAGCGGCAGGGTTGGGCTATGGCTACACCTTC
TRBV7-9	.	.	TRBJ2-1	CASSSSGLDLNEQFF	TGTGCCAGCAGCTCCTCAGGGCTTGATCTCAATGAGCAGTTCTTC
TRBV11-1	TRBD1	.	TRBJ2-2	CASSEGTGFGELFF	TGTGCCAGCAGCGAAGGGACAGGGTTCGGGGAGCTGTTTTTT
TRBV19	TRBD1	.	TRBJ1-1	CASRGTGGDRGTEAFF	TGTGCCAGTAGGGGGACAGGGGGCGATAGGGGTACTGAAGCTTTCTTT
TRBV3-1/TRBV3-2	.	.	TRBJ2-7	CASSQGDYEQYF	TGTGCCAGCAGCCAAGGAGACTACGAGCAGTACTTC
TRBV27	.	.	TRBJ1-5	CASSPGRESSQPQHF	TGTGCCAGCAGTCCGGGACGGGAGAGTTCTCAGCCCCAGCATTTT
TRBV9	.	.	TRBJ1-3	CASSVEQESSGNTIYF	TGTGCCAGCAGCGTAGAACAGGAATCATCTGGAAACACCATATATTTT
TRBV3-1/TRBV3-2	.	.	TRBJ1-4	CASSPGSPKEKLFF	TGTGCCAGCAGCCCGGGAAGCCCTAAGGAAAAACTGTTTTTT
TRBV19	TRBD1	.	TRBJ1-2	CASRGTAPGGYTF	TGTGCCAGTAGAGGGACAGCGCCTGGCGGCTACACCTTC
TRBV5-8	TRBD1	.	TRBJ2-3	CASSLLGTGGIDTDTQYF	TGTGCCAGCAGCTTGTTAGGCACAGGGGGTATCGACACAGATACGCAGTATTTT
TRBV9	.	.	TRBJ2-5	CASSPRGETQYF	TGTGCCAGCAGCCCAAGGGGGGAGACCCAGTACTTC
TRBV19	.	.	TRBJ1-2	CASERGINYGYTF	TGTGCCAGTGAAAGGGGGATTAACTATGGCTACACCTTC
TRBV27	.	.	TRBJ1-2	CASSYQGPYGYTF	TGTGCCAGCAGTTACCAGGGGCCCTATGGCTACACCTTC
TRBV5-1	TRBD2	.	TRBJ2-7	CASSLGLAGTYEQYF	TGCGCCAGCAGCTTGGGGCTAGCGGGGACCTACGAGCAGTACTTC
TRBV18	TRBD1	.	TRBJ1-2	CASSPGDLQGAKGYTF	TGTGCCAGCTCACCAGGCGACCTACAGGGGGCAAAGGGCTACACCTTC
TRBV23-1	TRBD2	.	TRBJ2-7	CASSRLGGTSGFSYEQYF	TGCGCCAGCAGTCGTCTGGGAGGCACTAGCGGCTTTTCCTACGAGCAGTACTTC
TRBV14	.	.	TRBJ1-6	CASSQGLYNSPLHF	TGTGCCAGCAGCCAAGGACTGTATAATTCACCCCTCCACTTT
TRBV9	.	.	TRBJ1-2	CASSVAVDGYTF	TGTGCCAGCAGCGTGGCCGTGGATGGCTACACCTTC
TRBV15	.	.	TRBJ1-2	CATSRDRGAAGGYGYTF	TGTGCCACCAGCAGAGATCGCGGGGCAGCCGGGGGATATGGCTACACCTTC
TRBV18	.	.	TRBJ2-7	CASSPRQGGEQYF	TGTGCCAGCTCACCCAGACAGGGAGGCGAGCAGTACTTC
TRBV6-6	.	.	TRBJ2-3	CASSYPYSTDTQYF	TGTGCCAGCAGTTACCCTTACAGTACAGATACGCAGTATTTT
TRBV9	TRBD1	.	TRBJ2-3	CASGPQQGAMTDTQYF	TGTGCCAGCGGCCCCCAACAGGGGGCGATGACAGATACGCAGTATTTT
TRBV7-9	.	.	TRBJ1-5	CASTRGGASNQPQHF	TGTGCCAGCACTCGAGGGGGGGCGAGCAATCAGCCCCAGCATTTT
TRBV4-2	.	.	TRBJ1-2	CASSQEREATF	TGTGCCAGCAGCCAAGAGAGGGAGGCCACCTTC
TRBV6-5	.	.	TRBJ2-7	CASSYSPDKLSYEQYF	TGTGCCAGCAGTTACTCTCCGGACAAGCTCTCCTACGAGCAGTACTTC
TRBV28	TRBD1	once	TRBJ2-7	CASSSGQGGGRGYF	TGTGCCAGCAGTTCGGGACAGGGAGGAGGGAGGGGGTACTTC